A selection of T cell receptor beta chains follows, all from one sample in a study of blood T cell repertoires in COVID-19. Clones were sequenced by immunoSEQ multiplex PCR, and TCRdb holds only the in-frame ones, with some missing. The table lists about 120,000 clones, almost 90% of them singletons, with around 0.81% in the top ten. The sequencing input was peripheral blood. All receptors derive from a woman aged 45-59 years with active or convalescent COVID-19. The conserved cysteine and the conserved F or W are not part of the CDR3 here. Each record gives: V gene, CDR3 protein.

v_gene: TRBV13; CDR3aa: ASSSGTSGIYNEQF
v_gene: TRBV30; CDR3aa: AWSAVGDYQF
v_gene: TRBV19; CDR3aa: ASSITSGASSYNEQF
v_gene: TRBV28; CDR3aa: ASSLLLGGGPEAF
v_gene: TRBV12-3/TRBV12-4; CDR3aa: ASSFLRNQPQH
v_gene: TRBV28; CDR3aa: ASSSGDRETQY
v_gene: TRBV4-3; CDR3aa: ASSQDPAAGGVRF
v_gene: TRBV18; CDR3aa: ASSPQTGRNTEAF
v_gene: TRBV19; CDR3aa: ASSKKSGTGDNYGYT
v_gene: TRBV12-3/TRBV12-4; CDR3aa: ASSFGLEQF
v_gene: TRBV6-2/TRBV6-3; CDR3aa: ASSYLSQETQY
v_gene: TRBV28; CDR3aa: ASSMSQGILYEQY
v_gene: TRBV24-1; CDR3aa: ATSETGAATDTQY